This T cell receptor (beta chain) was identified in a study of radiotherapy plus CTLA-4 blockade in lung cancer. Produced via immunoSEQ multiplex PCR; TCRdb's table is partial and in-frame only. The data contain 47,000 or so clones, 85% of them singletons. The sequence derives from a human donor with non-small cell lung cancer whose response to radiotherapy plus ipilimumab could not be evaluated. The source material was peripheral blood, sampled from a patient treated with radiotherapy plus ipilimumab.

The CDR3 spells CASSQETGQGQGYTF. The CDR3 nucleotides read TGCGCCAGCAGCCAAGAGACCGGACAGGGGCAAGGCTACACCTTC. The chain combines TRBV4-1 with TRBJ1-2, with TRBD1 matching over 9 bases. After removal of 0 bases from V and 8 bases from J, the junction contained 7 bases not matched to a gene. Germline V gives CDR1 MGHRA, CDR2 YSYEKL. This CDR3 comprises 15 residues.